This T cell receptor beta chain comes out of a study of T cells in Graves' hyperthyroidism and ophthalmopathy. Germline CDR1 WSHSY, CDR2 SAAADI. The ends lost 6 bases at V and 4 bases at J; junction bases unmatched: 1. CDR3 length: 13 amino acids. There were TCR beta CDR3 regions amplified from RNA transcripts. Initially, a first-round RT-PCR of the TCR CDR3 employed the HTBI primer set. TCRdb independently ran MiXCR on the multiplex PCR reads; one entry per CDR3 protein. The sample consists of approximately 220,000 distinct CDR3 sequences, about 18% of them appearing once. PBMCs came from over 8.5 ml fresh peripheral blood. This clonotype was detected many times.

Sequencing used blood. The origin of this receptor is a man aged 35-49 years with Graves' hyperthyroidism. V gene TRBV10-2 combines with J gene TRBJ2-5; 11 nucleotides agree with TRBD2. The CDR3 protein is CASRLAGVETQYF. The CDR3 coding sequence is TGCGCCAGCAGACTAGCGGGGGTAGAGACCCAGTACTTC.